The rows below give T cell receptor beta chains drawn from one sample of a study of T cells after yellow fever vaccination. MiXCR, run by TCRdb on the 5' RACE reads, gives a single entry per CDR3 protein. The sample records roughly 170,000 distinct CDR3 sequences, around 9.3% being singletons. The source material was CD8+ T cells sorted from PBMCs, sampled 45 days after the yellow fever booster vaccination. The receptors were gathered from a man younger than 30 who received the YFV17D yellow fever vaccine. Both conserved end residues are part of each CDR3. Fields, in order: D gene, J gene, V gene, CDR3 protein. The D gene is left open where the match is weak.

D: NA
J: TRBJ2-2
V: TRBV24-1
CDR3: CATSAPDSRELFF

D: TRBD1
J: TRBJ1-1
V: TRBV9
CDR3: CASSVGTGGFTEAFF

D: NA
J: TRBJ2-2
V: TRBV4-3
CDR3: CASSQDPTGELFF

D: NA
J: TRBJ2-6
V: TRBV20-1
CDR3: CSALTMVGANVLTF

D: TRBD1
J: TRBJ2-7
V: TRBV20-1
CDR3: CSARDRDSSHEQYF

D: TRBD2
J: TRBJ2-5
V: TRBV27
CDR3: CASSLLSSGGSQETQYF

D: NA
J: TRBJ1-1
V: TRBV27
CDR3: CASSPWGGEAFF

D: TRBD2
J: TRBJ2-1
V: TRBV27
CDR3: CASSLWERGGVDEQFF

D: NA
J: TRBJ2-1
V: TRBV29-1
CDR3: CSVGSGYNEQFF

D: TRBD1
J: TRBJ2-7
V: TRBV11-1
CDR3: CASSSIQDRDHEQYF

D: NA
J: TRBJ2-7
V: TRBV6-5
CDR3: CASSPRQVSWYEQYF

D: NA
J: TRBJ2-2
V: TRBV3-1
CDR3: CASSQEGRGDTGELFF

D: NA
J: TRBJ1-5
V: TRBV27
CDR3: CASSFSGSNQPQHF

D: NA
J: TRBJ2-2
V: TRBV5-1
CDR3: CASSSRGRSNTGELFF

D: NA
J: TRBJ1-1
V: TRBV21-1
CDR3: CASSKRSGRGRDTEAFF

D: TRBD2
J: TRBJ2-5
V: TRBV4-1
CDR3: CASSLLVGTSETIQETQYF

D: NA
J: TRBJ2-3
V: TRBV25-1
CDR3: CASSLDGAGADTQYF

D: NA
J: TRBJ2-5
V: TRBV25-1
CDR3: CASSESRVGETQYF

D: NA
J: TRBJ2-2
V: TRBV29-1
CDR3: CSVEDGTNTGELFF

D: NA
J: TRBJ2-5
V: TRBV7-8
CDR3: CASSQTVLGTQYF

D: TRBD2
J: TRBJ2-2
V: TRBV10-3
CDR3: CAISPGTSGAGELFF

D: TRBD1
J: TRBJ2-1
V: TRBV7-3
CDR3: CASSSPHPGQNNEQFF

D: NA
J: TRBJ2-1
V: TRBV7-9
CDR3: CASSPPSEGTEQFF

D: NA
J: TRBJ2-3
V: TRBV7-3
CDR3: CASSLGAAAQDTQYF

D: NA
J: TRBJ2-5
V: TRBV6-2/TRBV6-3
CDR3: CASSWDGQETQYF

D: NA
J: TRBJ1-5
V: TRBV4-3
CDR3: CASSQDSGRDQPQHF

D: TRBD1
J: TRBJ2-1
V: TRBV10-3
CDR3: CAISEGDRDYNEQFF

D: NA
J: TRBJ2-1
V: TRBV4-2
CDR3: CASSQDPGHNNEQFF

D: NA
J: TRBJ1-2
V: TRBV19
CDR3: CASSNWTSGDGYTF

D: TRBD1
J: TRBJ1-1
V: TRBV27
CDR3: CASSLPPGTGVEAFF

D: TRBD1
J: TRBJ1-2
V: TRBV7-9
CDR3: CASSRGTGGEVYGYTF

D: TRBD2
J: TRBJ2-2
V: TRBV7-4
CDR3: CASSFRGAGGANTGELFF

D: TRBD1
J: TRBJ1-1
V: TRBV6-2/TRBV6-3
CDR3: CASSSRTGVTEAFF

D: NA
J: TRBJ1-5
V: TRBV27
CDR3: CASSLRAGFFDQPQHF

D: NA
J: TRBJ2-1
V: TRBV2
CDR3: CASSEARGVSSSYNEQFF

D: NA
J: TRBJ2-1
V: TRBV9
CDR3: CASSASPRDRNYNEQFF

D: TRBD1
J: TRBJ2-4
V: TRBV7-6
CDR3: CASSDGQGAKNIQYF

D: NA
J: TRBJ2-1
V: TRBV7-9
CDR3: CASSSRQVEGEQFF

D: NA
J: TRBJ1-1
V: TRBV7-9
CDR3: CASSPFTEAFF

D: NA
J: TRBJ1-1
V: TRBV7-9
CDR3: CASSQDTNTEAFF

D: TRBD1
J: TRBJ2-3
V: TRBV6-5
CDR3: CASRFTGTGGTDTQYF

D: NA
J: TRBJ1-3
V: TRBV10-3
CDR3: CAIGTEASGNTIYF

D: NA
J: TRBJ2-3
V: TRBV29-1
CDR3: CSVSTGMSDTQYF

D: TRBD1
J: TRBJ2-5
V: TRBV4-1
CDR3: CASSRGQGEETQYF

D: NA
J: TRBJ1-1
V: TRBV7-9
CDR3: CASSFGTRSEAFF

D: NA
J: TRBJ2-1
V: TRBV7-9
CDR3: CASRVAGSSYNEQFF

D: NA
J: TRBJ1-2
V: TRBV7-9
CDR3: CASSQRLEGDNGYTF

D: NA
J: TRBJ2-5
V: TRBV12-3/TRBV12-4
CDR3: CASSFQDPRTQYF

D: NA
J: TRBJ2-5
V: TRBV2
CDR3: CASSEAQMALAGETQYF

D: NA
J: TRBJ2-1
V: TRBV12-3/TRBV12-4
CDR3: CASRKLGNEQFF

D: TRBD2
J: TRBJ2-3
V: TRBV7-2
CDR3: CASSVLAGAVTDTQYF

D: NA
J: TRBJ2-2
V: TRBV4-1
CDR3: CASSQVSRDNTGELFF

D: TRBD1
J: TRBJ2-5
V: TRBV29-1
CDR3: CSTRQGASETQYF

D: NA
J: TRBJ1-3
V: TRBV2
CDR3: CASSDGSGGNTIYF

D: NA
J: TRBJ2-5
V: TRBV7-9
CDR3: CASRDVGETQYF

D: NA
J: TRBJ2-7
V: TRBV4-1
CDR3: CASSARGSYEQYF

D: NA
J: TRBJ2-3
V: TRBV11-2
CDR3: CASSAWDTEAVDTQYF